A selection of T cell receptor beta chains follows, all from one sample in a study of T cell repertoires in cytomegalovirus infection. TCRdb re-called the reads with MiXCR, one entry per CDR3 protein. The repertoire consists of over 200,000 distinct CDR3 sequences, with approximately 13% occurring once and the leading ten covering around 8.7%. Sequenced: PBMCs. These receptors were taken from a human donor in good health (CMV status not recorded). Some clones in this sample may be carry-over from other donors' samples. Each CDR3 is given with its conserved first and last residue. The order of the fields is CDR3 DNA, CDR3 protein, J gene, D gene, clone size, V gene. D genes are given only for firm matches. The size field is filled for only some rows; it gives once, few, many or a size class.

CDR3nt: TGTGCCATCAGCCAGGGGAAACTGCAGCCCCAGCATTTT
CDR3aa: CAISQGKLQPQHF
j_gene: TRBJ1-5
d_gene: NA
abundance: few
v_gene: TRBV10-3

CDR3nt: TGTGCCAGCAGCCGAGCGGTCGCCGGAGATGAAAAACTGTTTTTT
CDR3aa: CASSRAVAGDEKLFF
j_gene: TRBJ1-4
d_gene: NA
abundance: many
v_gene: TRBV7-8

CDR3nt: TGTGCCAGCTCACCGGGACAGGACTATGGCTACACCTTC
CDR3aa: CASSPGQDYGYTF
j_gene: TRBJ1-2
d_gene: TRBD1
abundance: many
v_gene: TRBV18

CDR3nt: TGTGCCAGCAGCGCTCGGCCCACCGGGGCCTACGAGCAGTACTTC
CDR3aa: CASSARPTGAYEQYF
j_gene: TRBJ2-7
d_gene: NA
abundance: NA
v_gene: TRBV2

CDR3nt: TGTGCCAGCAGCGCGGGACTAGCGGGATTTCGCGGGGAGCTGTTTTTT
CDR3aa: CASSAGLAGFRGELFF
j_gene: TRBJ2-2
d_gene: TRBD2
abundance: NA
v_gene: TRBV7-6

CDR3nt: TGCAGCGCCGCCGGCCAGAGGACTGAAGCTTTCTTT
CDR3aa: CSAAGQRTEAFF
j_gene: TRBJ1-1
d_gene: NA
abundance: NA
v_gene: TRBV29-1

CDR3nt: TGTGCCAGCAGTTTGACCGGGACAGGCTACGAGCAGTACTTC
CDR3aa: CASSLTGTGYEQYF
j_gene: TRBJ2-7
d_gene: TRBD1
abundance: few
v_gene: TRBV6-1

CDR3nt: TGTGCCAGCAGCCCGCCCCCTACCCCGTCAGAGACCCAGTACTTC
CDR3aa: CASSPPPTPSETQYF
j_gene: TRBJ2-5
d_gene: NA
abundance: many
v_gene: TRBV7-2

CDR3nt: TGCAGTGCTAGAGAACTAGCGGGAGTCTACGAGCAGTACTTC
CDR3aa: CSARELAGVYEQYF
j_gene: TRBJ2-7
d_gene: TRBD2
abundance: few
v_gene: TRBV20-1

CDR3nt: TGTGCCAGCAGTTCTACTAGCGGGATAAGGAATGAGCAGTTCTTC
CDR3aa: CASSSTSGIRNEQFF
j_gene: TRBJ2-1
d_gene: TRBD2
abundance: many
v_gene: TRBV28

CDR3nt: TGTGCCAGCAGGGGACAGGGACCAGATGAGCAGTTCTTC
CDR3aa: CASRGQGPDEQFF
j_gene: TRBJ2-1
d_gene: TRBD1
abundance: once
v_gene: TRBV28

CDR3nt: TGCAGTGCTAACGAGGGACTAGGGGAGACCCAGTACTTC
CDR3aa: CSANEGLGETQYF
j_gene: TRBJ2-5
d_gene: TRBD2
abundance: few
v_gene: TRBV20-1

CDR3nt: TGCGCCAGCAGCTTGTTCGTCAGCTCAGCAACTAATGAAAAACTGTTTTTT
CDR3aa: CASSLFVSSATNEKLFF
j_gene: TRBJ1-4
d_gene: NA
abundance: NA
v_gene: TRBV5-1

CDR3nt: TGTGCCAGCAGCCCGACGTGGGGAGACTACGAGCAGTACTTC
CDR3aa: CASSPTWGDYEQYF
j_gene: TRBJ2-7
d_gene: NA
abundance: few
v_gene: TRBV5-5

CDR3nt: TGTGCCAGTAGTTTTTCCCCCACCACAGATACGCAGTATTTT
CDR3aa: CASSFSPTTDTQYF
j_gene: TRBJ2-3
d_gene: NA
abundance: NA
v_gene: TRBV19

CDR3nt: TGCAGTGCTAGAACCTCAGAATACGAGCAGTACTTC
CDR3aa: CSARTSEYEQYF
j_gene: TRBJ2-7
d_gene: NA
abundance: many
v_gene: TRBV20-1

CDR3nt: TGCAGCGTTGCCGGTCTAGCGGGAGGGAATGAGCAGTTCTTC
CDR3aa: CSVAGLAGGNEQFF
j_gene: TRBJ2-1
d_gene: TRBD2
abundance: NA
v_gene: TRBV29-1

CDR3nt: TGTGCCAGCAGTTTGAGCGGGGGAGCAGATACGCAGTATTTT
CDR3aa: CASSLSGGADTQYF
j_gene: TRBJ2-3
d_gene: TRBD2
abundance: many
v_gene: TRBV12-3/TRBV12-4

CDR3nt: TGTGCCACCAGCAGGCAGGGGGTTGAGCAGTTCTTC
CDR3aa: CATSRQGVEQFF
j_gene: TRBJ2-1
d_gene: TRBD1
abundance: NA
v_gene: TRBV15

CDR3nt: TGTGCCAGCAGCTTCCAGGGCGGAGATACGCAGTATTTT
CDR3aa: CASSFQGGDTQYF
j_gene: TRBJ2-3
d_gene: NA
abundance: NA
v_gene: TRBV7-2

CDR3nt: TGTGCCAGCACCCGGCAGGGCCTGAAAGCTTTCTTT
CDR3aa: CASTRQGLKAFF
j_gene: TRBJ1-1
d_gene: NA
abundance: NA
v_gene: TRBV7-9

CDR3nt: TGCAGCGTTGCTAAGCGGGGGTTCACAGATACGCAGTATTTT
CDR3aa: CSVAKRGFTDTQYF
j_gene: TRBJ2-3
d_gene: TRBD2
abundance: NA
v_gene: TRBV29-1